These T cell receptor beta chains were read from a single sample in a study of STAT5B mutations in CD4+ large granular lymphocyte leukemia. Sequencing was performed with immunoSEQ multiplex PCR; in TCRdb, only in-frame clones are kept and a portion is missing. Seen here are nearly 35,000 clones, 65% to 70% observed once, and the top ten hold approximately 1.6%. Sequencing was carried out using CD4+ T cells from blood buffy coats. These receptors were obtained from a human donor in good health. CDR3s include the opening cysteine and the closing phenylalanine or tryptophan. D genes are given only for firm matches. Clone size is shown for a subset of rows, as once, few, many or a class of expanded clone.

>TRBD1|NA|TRBJ2-5|TRBV6-5
CASSYGTVQETRYF
TGTGCCAGCAGTTACGGGACAGTTCAAGAGACCCGGTACTTC
>NA|NA|TRBJ1-2|TRBV6-5
CASSYRGTGGLGYTF
TGTGCCAGCAGTTACAGAGGGACGGGGGGTTTAGGCTACACCTTC
>TRBD2|NA|TRBJ2-5|TRBV19
CASRRGSGGRETQYF
TGTGCCAGTAGACGGGGAAGCGGGGGCCGGGAGACCCAGTACTTC
>NA|NA|TRBJ1-2|TRBV7-9
CASSLDAAVSYGYTF
TGTGCCAGCAGCTTAGATGCGGCAGTAAGCTATGGCTACACCTTC
>NA|NA|TRBJ1-2|TRBV6-5
CASRRGNWGYGYTF
TGTGCCAGCAGGAGAGGAAACTGGGGCTATGGCTACACCTTC
>NA|NA|TRBJ2-1|TRBV7-2
CASSPGTYNEQFF
TGTGCCAGCAGCCCCGGGACGTACAATGAGCAGTTCTTC
>NA|NA|TRBJ1-5|TRBV19
CASSVQASIGPQHF
TGTGCCAGTAGTGTACAGGCTTCGATAGGGCCCCAGCATTTT
>NA|medium-sized|TRBJ1-1|TRBV29-1
CSHPGAVGTEAFF
TGCAGTCACCCTGGGGCAGTTGGCACTGAAGCTTTCTTT
>NA|NA|TRBJ1-6|TRBV11-3
CASSPPGRENSPLHF
TGTGCCAGCAGCCCCCCGGGGAGGGAAAATTCACCCCTCCACTTT
>NA|NA|TRBJ2-1|TRBV7-2
CASSSLTRPKNNEQFF
TGTGCCAGCAGCTCCCTGACTAGACCAAAAAACAATGAGCAGTTCTTC
>NA|NA|TRBJ2-7|TRBV19
CASSMSAGSREQYF
TGTGCCAGTAGTATGTCGGCAGGGAGTCGGGAGCAGTACTTC
>NA|few|TRBJ1-3|TRBV7-9
CASSLAAGNTIYF
TGTGCCAGCAGCTTAGCAGCTGGAAACACCATATATTTT
>NA|NA|TRBJ1-1|TRBV9
CASSVVSTVNTEAFF
TGTGCCAGCAGCGTAGTTTCTACAGTGAACACTGAAGCTTTCTTT
>NA|NA|TRBJ2-4|TRBV2
CASLGWGLAKNIQYF
TGTGCCAGCCTGGGCTGGGGACTAGCCAAAAACATTCAGTACTTC
>NA|NA|TRBJ1-3|TRBV2
CASSEVGYSGNTIYF
TGTGCCAGCAGTGAAGTTGGGTACTCTGGAAACACCATATATTTT
>TRBD1|NA|TRBJ2-7|TRBV7-2
CASSPKTGGHEQYF
TGTGCCAGCAGCCCGAAGACAGGGGGCCACGAGCAGTACTTC
>TRBD1|NA|TRBJ1-1|TRBV19
CASTRDRGQSEAFF
TGTGCCAGTACCAGGGACAGGGGTCAGAGTGAAGCTTTCTTT
>TRBD1|NA|TRBJ1-3|TRBV5-1
CASSPSRGQAPDTIYF
TGCGCCAGCAGCCCCTCGAGAGGACAGGCCCCAGACACCATATATTTT
>NA|NA|TRBJ2-5|TRBV10-3
CAISNPYRDKYDF
TGTGCCATCAGTAACCCTTACCGGGACAAGTACGACTTC
>NA|NA|TRBJ1-1|TRBV7-9
CASSLVDTEAFF
TGTGCCAGCAGCTTAGTGGACACTGAAGCTTTCTTT
>NA|NA|TRBJ2-6|TRBV7-9
CASSTQLSGANVLTF
TGTGCCAGCAGCACTCAGCTCTCTGGGGCCAACGTCCTGACTTTC
>NA|NA|TRBJ2-5|TRBV7-9
CASRTGGGGEETQYF
TGTGCCAGCAGAACTGGGGGGGGCGGAGAAGAGACCCAGTACTTC
>NA|NA|TRBJ1-3|TRBV11-2
CASSYAAGPAGNTIYF
TGTGCCAGCAGCTATGCCGCTGGGCCGGCCGGAAACACCATATATTTT
>NA|NA|TRBJ1-1|TRBV5-6
CASRQLMNTEAFF
TGTGCCAGCAGGCAGCTAATGAACACTGAAGCTTTCTTT
>TRBD1|NA|TRBJ1-1|TRBV19
CASSTRQGWTEAFF
TGTGCCAGTAGTACCCGACAGGGGTGGACTGAAGCTTTCTTT
>NA|few|TRBJ1-1|TRBV2
CASSAQQFTEAFF
TGTGCCAGCAGCGCCCAGCAGTTCACTGAAGCTTTCTTT
>TRBD1|NA|TRBJ2-1|TRBV10-2
CATISRDRAYNEQFF
TGCGCCACCATTTCCCGGGACAGGGCTTACAATGAGCAGTTCTTC
>TRBD1|NA|TRBJ2-2|TRBV5-4
CASSLSGGTTGELFF
TGTGCCAGCAGCTTGTCAGGGGGTACCACCGGGGAGCTGTTTTTT
>TRBD1|once|TRBJ1-3|TRBV7-9
CASSSATGYGNTIYF
TGTGCCAGCAGCTCCGCGACAGGGTATGGAAACACCATATATTTT
>NA|once|TRBJ1-1|TRBV14
CASRPGTLNTEAFF
TGTGCCAGCAGGCCCGGGACCCTGAACACTGAAGCTTTCTTT
>NA|few|TRBJ1-4|TRBV29-1
CSVFGEKLFF
TGCAGCGTTTTCGGGGAAAAACTGTTTTTT
>NA|NA|TRBJ1-5|TRBV19
CASSYRSASSNQPQHF
TGTGCCAGTAGTTATCGGTCAGCCTCTAGCAATCAGCCCCAGCATTTT
>TRBD1|NA|TRBJ1-1|TRBV6-5
CASKTGGASNTEAFF
TGTGCCAGCAAAACAGGGGGCGCCTCGAACACTGAAGCTTTCTTT
>NA|NA|TRBJ1-1|TRBV7-3
CASSSSLGGTEAFF
TGTGCCAGCAGCTCTTCCCTCGGGGGAACTGAAGCTTTCTTT
>NA|NA|TRBJ2-5|TRBV4-1
CASSQVGQETQYF
TGCGCCAGCAGCCAAGTGGGGCAAGAGACCCAGTACTTC
>TRBD2|NA|TRBJ2-3|TRBV19
CASSISSGGLSDTQYF
TGTGCCAGTAGTATCTCCAGCGGGGGGTTGTCAGATACGCAGTATTTT
>TRBD2|NA|TRBJ2-3|TRBV6-1
CASASGGAGSDTQYF
TGTGCCAGTGCTAGCGGGGGGGCGGGTTCAGATACGCAGTATTTT
>TRBD1|NA|TRBJ1-1|TRBV9
CASSGQGNTEAFF
TGTGCCAGCAGCGGACAGGGTAACACTGAAGCTTTCTTT
>TRBD1|NA|TRBJ2-1|TRBV6-6
CASSPTGNLNNEQFF
TGTGCCAGCAGTCCGACAGGGAACCTAAACAATGAGCAGTTCTTC
>NA|few|TRBJ1-1|TRBV29-1
CSVRTENTEAFF
TGCAGCGTCCGGACTGAGAACACTGAAGCTTTCTTT
>NA|NA|TRBJ2-1|TRBV7-2
CASTVRSGPSSYNEQFF
TGTGCCAGCACCGTTCGCTCGGGCCCAAGCTCCTACAATGAGCAGTTCTTC
>TRBD1|few|TRBJ1-2|TRBV18
CASSLGTDYGYTF
TGTGCCAGCTCACTAGGGACAGACTATGGCTACACCTTC
>NA|NA|TRBJ2-5|TRBV5-1
CASSGQETQYF
TGCGCCAGCAGCGGCCAAGAGACCCAGTACTTC
>NA|few|TRBJ1-6|TRBV19
CASSIVGVDSPLHF
TGTGCCAGTAGTATAGTTGGGGTTGATTCACCCCTCCACTTT
>NA|NA|TRBJ2-5|TRBV6-5
CASSYSMSAETQYF
TGTGCCAGCAGTTACTCAATGTCTGCCGAGACCCAGTACTTC
>NA|few|TRBJ1-1|TRBV6-5
CASSRLNTEAFF
TGTGCCAGCAGCAGATTGAACACTGAAGCTTTCTTT
>TRBD1|NA|TRBJ1-4|TRBV5-5
CASSLRQFWDSANEKLFF
TGTGCCAGCAGCCTGCGGCAGTTTTGGGACAGTGCTAATGAAAAACTGTTTTTT
>TRBD1|few|TRBJ1-1|TRBV5-5
CASSAWRQGSEAFF
TGTGCCAGCAGCGCCTGGCGACAGGGTTCCGAAGCTTTCTTT
>NA|NA|TRBJ2-7|TRBV4-1
CASSQDPLTEQYF
TGCGCCAGCAGCCAAGATCCCCTTACCGAGCAGTACTTC
>TRBD1|few|TRBJ1-5|TRBV19
CAIGGTGGIQPQHF
TGTGCCATTGGGGGGACAGGGGGCATTCAGCCCCAGCATTTT
>NA|few|TRBJ1-2|TRBV14
CASSQGPGEDGYTF
TGTGCCAGCAGCCAAGGTCCAGGGGAGGATGGCTACACCTTC
>TRBD1|NA|TRBJ2-1|TRBV25-1
CASSEYRRQGDEQFF
TGTGCCAGCAGTGAATATAGGCGGCAGGGGGATGAGCAGTTCTTC
>TRBD1|few|TRBJ1-1|TRBV10-3
CAISPGGGSGNAEAFF
TGTGCCATCAGTCCAGGGGGCGGTTCAGGGAACGCTGAAGCTTTCTTT